One sample yielded the 21 T cell receptor beta chains listed below, sequenced in a study of blood T cell repertoires in COVID-19. Only in-frame clones appear in the TCRdb table, and some are missing; sequencing was by immunoSEQ multiplex PCR. The repertoire holds about 120,000 clones, with more than 75% as singletons. Sequenced: peripheral blood. The receptors were gathered from a man aged 55-75 years with acute or convalescent COVID-19.

The chain links TRBV28 to TRBJ1-4; 10 bases map to TRBD1. In germline, CDR1 is MDHEN, CDR2 SYDVKM. The CDR3 consists of 17 residues. The V and J ends lost 6 bases and 8 bases, in that order; junction bases with no gene match: 15. CDR3 loop: CASSSTGTGASGEKLFF. The CDR3, as DNA: TGTGCCAGCAGCTCTACTGGGACAGGGGCTTCGGGAGAAAAACTGTTTTTT.

This chain links TRBV7-9 with TRBJ2-2; the match to TRBD2 covers 9 bases. The CDR3 covers 17 residues. The V gene's germline CDR1 is SEHNR and CDR2 FQNEAQ (reference sequence). The J segment lost 5 bases and the V segment lost 2 bases, leaving 9 bases of the junction unmatched. CDR3 DNA sequence: TGTGCCAGCAGCTTAAGATCCGCGGGGGGGAGAACCGGGGAGCTGTTTTTT. Translating gives CASSLRSAGGRTGELFF.

In its sample, this clone was seen once. This sequence joins TRBV28 and TRBJ1-6; D is ambiguous. This CDR3 spans 20 amino acids. V was cut by 1 base and J by 2 bases, with 21 bases left in between. The germline V gene encodes CDR1 MDHEN and CDR2 SYDVKM. CDR3 sequence: CASSLYSFLRRMPYNSPLHF. The DNA for the CDR3 is TGTGCCAGCAGTTTATACTCTTTTTTAAGGAGAATGCCCTATAATTCACCCCTCCACTTT.

The chain uses TRBV2 and TRBJ1-5; TRBD1 agrees at 11 bases. Germline CDR1 is SNHLY and CDR2 is FYNNEI. V trimming: 6 bases; J trimming: 9 bases; junction bases outside the gene matches: 7. The CDR3 loop spans 14 amino acids. The CDR3 DNA reads TGTGCCAGCAGGGGGGGACAGGGGGTTTCGCCCCAGCATTTT. This encodes CASRGGQGVSPQHF.

This clone is a singleton in its sample. The chain employs TRBV24-1 and TRBJ2-7; TRBD1 agrees at 9 bases. The CDR3 is 14 residues long. After removal of 5 bases from V and 7 bases from J, the junction contained 8 bases not matched to a gene. From germline, CDR1 is KGHDR and CDR2 SFDVKD. The CDR3 DNA sequence: TGTGCCACCAGTGCCCCGGGACAGGGAGGTGAGCAGTACTTC. Protein: CATSAPGQGGEQYF.

The rearrangement links TRBV19 to TRBJ1-2; 7 bases match TRBD1. V trimming: 8 bases; J trimming: 4 bases; junction bases outside the gene matches: 7. The length of the CDR3 is 13 residues. Germline-derived CDR1 and CDR2 are LNHDA and SQIVND (reference sequence). CDR3 sequence: CASHTDRAYGYTF. In DNA form, the CDR3 reads TGTGCCAGTCACACAGACAGGGCCTATGGCTACACCTTC.

The chain's CDR3 is CASSFGDGEQYF. CDR3 DNA: TGTGCCAGCAGCTTTGGAGATGGGGAGCAGTACTTC. The V gene is TRBV7-9, the J gene TRBJ2-7; D remains ambiguous. Trimming cost V 3 bases and J 7 bases, with 10 bases left between them. Germline assignment: CDR1 SEHNR and CDR2 FQNEAQ (reference sequence). The CDR3 sequence is 12 residues long.

The table lists this clone with a count of one. This chain connects TRBV19 to TRBJ2-2; D is undetermined. In germline, CDR1 is LNHDA, CDR2 SQIVND (reference sequence). Trimming took off 1 base at V and 6 bases at J, with 6 bases between the two ends. CDR3 length equals 13 residues. In nucleotides, the CDR3 is TGTGCCAGTAGTATAGCAGTTCCCGGGGAGCTGTTTTTT. This codes for CASSIAVPGELFF. The variable domain in full, with the rest retrieved from reference TRBV19 and TRBJ2-2, is DGGITQSPKYLFRKEGQNVTLSCEQNLNHDAMYWYRQDPGQGLRLIYYSQIVNDFQKGDIAEGYSVSREKKESFPLTVTSAQKNPTAFYLCASSIAVPGELFFGEGSRLTVL.

This chain connects TRBV29-1 to TRBJ2-7; D is possibly TRBD1 (5 bases). CDR1 and CDR2 from the germline V gene are SQVTM and ANQGSEA. The V end was cut by 6 bases, the J end by 3 bases, with 12 bases between. This CDR3 spans 12 amino acids. This CDR3 reads CSVPAGNYEQYF. The CDR3, as DNA: TGCAGCGTCCCAGCAGGGAACTACGAGCAGTACTTC.

The chain carries TRBV7-9 and TRBJ2-5; no reliable D call. Germline V CDR1 and CDR2: SEHNR, FQNEAQ (reference sequence). Trimming removed 5 bases at V and 4 bases at J, with 5 bases between. The CDR3 is made up of 11 amino acids. The CDR3 DNA sequence: TGTGCCAGCAGCCCAATAGAGACCCAGTACTTC. Amino acid sequence: CASSPIETQYF.

The chain couples TRBV28 to TRBJ2-7; maybe TRBD2 (6 bases). CDR3 length: 14 amino acids. The V gene lost 5 bases and the J gene lost 3 bases, with 14 bases spanning the gap. The germline V gene encodes CDR1 MDHEN and CDR2 SYDVKM. CDR3 loop: CASSTPGLDYEQYF. As DNA, the CDR3 is TGTGCCAGCAGTACCCCGGGACTTGACTACGAGCAGTACTTC.

The chain joins TRBV27 to TRBJ2-7, with 12 bases aligning to TRBD1. Germline CDR1 and CDR2: MNHEY and SMNVEV (reference sequence). The trim removed 5 bases at V and 3 bases at J, leaving 5 bases unmatched. The CDR3 runs to 15 residues. CDR3 region: CASSPGQGAFYEQYF. CDR3 DNA sequence: TGTGCCAGCAGTCCGGGACAGGGGGCGTTCTACGAGCAGTACTTC.

This clone was observed a single time. The genes are TRBV5-1 and TRBJ2-7; TRBD2 aligns across 14 bases. From germline, CDR1 is SGHRS and CDR2 YFSETQ. With V trimmed by 4 bases and J by 6 bases, 6 bases remained unmatched. The CDR3 consists of 15 residues. The CDR3 region is CASSPGLAGVGEQYF. DNA of the CDR3: TGCGCCAGCAGCCCGGGACTAGCGGGAGTCGGCGAGCAGTACTTC. Supplemented by reference TRBV5-1 and TRBJ2-7, the full variable domain reads KAGVTQTPRYLIKTRGQQVTLSCSPISGHRSVSWYQQTPGQGLQFLFEYFSETQRNKGNFPGRFSGRQFSNSRSEMNVSTLELGDSALYLCASSPGLAGVGEQYFGPGTRLTVT.

The chain is built from TRBV19 and TRBJ2-7; no definite D call. V was trimmed by 3 bases and J by 6 bases, leaving 9 bases between them. Germline lookup yields CDR1 LNHDA and CDR2 SQIVND (reference sequence). The CDR3 totals 12 residues. The CDR3 DNA reads as TGTGCCAGTAGTATGGGCGTGGGCGAGCAGTACTTC. Its protein is CASSMGVGEQYF. Complete variable domain (other parts from reference TRBV19 and TRBJ2-7): DGGITQSPKYLFRKEGQNVTLSCEQNLNHDAMYWYRQDPGQGLRLIYYSQIVNDFQKGDIAEGYSVSREKKESFPLTVTSAQKNPTAFYLCASSMGVGEQYFGPGTRLTVT.

This sequence joins TRBV6-2 or TRBV6-3 and TRBJ2-6, with 10 bases that match TRBD1. This CDR3 comprises 18 residues. The V segment lost 2 bases and the J segment 4 bases; nucleotides outside the gene matches: 8. The germline V gene has CDR1 MNHEY and CDR2 SVGEGT. The CDR3 DNA sequence: TGTGCCAGCAGTTACCCATCGGGACAGGGGACCGGGGCCAACGTCCTGACTTTC. Protein product: CASSYPSGQGTGANVLTF.

Here the CDR3 DNA reads TGTGCCAGCAGCTTAGGTACAGAAAATCAGCCCCAGCATTTT. Translated, it gives CASSLGTENQPQHF. The chain joins TRBV7-9 to TRBJ1-5; no clear D gene. V was shortened by 1 base and J by 4 bases, with 8 bases between the two germline ends. Germline CDR1 SEHNR, CDR2 FQNEAQ (reference sequence). The CDR3 is 14 residues long.

The chain is built from TRBV5-1 and TRBJ1-2; perhaps TRBD1 as D (6 bases). Looked up from germline, CDR1 is SGHRS and CDR2 is YFSETQ. Trimming took 4 bases from V and 8 from J, leaving 27 bases between them. This CDR3 spans 17 amino acids. CDR3 nucleotides: TGCGCCAGCAGCCCCCGGATTCAAGCGGGGGCCAAGTGGGGCTACACCTTC. Translating gives CASSPRIQAGAKWGYTF.

This rearrangement joins TRBV27 to TRBJ2-7, with 7 bases fitting TRBD2. CDR3 length: 16 residues. The V segment lost 6 bases and the J segment 2 bases; nucleotides outside the gene matches: 13. In germline, CDR1 is MNHEY, CDR2 SMNVEV (reference sequence). In DNA form, the CDR3 reads TGTGCCAGCAGCGGACAAGGGGCGGGAGCCCCCTACGAGCAGTACTTC. Translating it yields CASSGQGAGAPYEQYF.

This clone was picked up many times. The chain links TRBV5-1 to TRBJ2-7; D may be TRBD1 (5 bases). Germline V gene data show CDR1 as SGHRS and CDR2 as YFSETQ. The V and J ends lost 0 bases and 5 bases respectively, with 12 bases between them. This CDR3 contains 14 residues. CDR3 sequence (DNA): TGCGCCAGCAGCTTGGAAGGGGTTACGCACGAGCAGTACTTC. Translated: CASSLEGVTHEQYF.

As to this clone: Other DNA sequences of this sample code for an identical CDR3. The chain couples TRBV4-3 to TRBJ2-3; 9 bases line up with TRBD1. CDR1 is LGHNA, CDR2 YSLEER, per germline. The CDR3 contains 16 residues. The trim removed 0 bases at V and 1 base at J, leaving 2 bases unmatched. The DNA of the CDR3 is TGCGCCAGCAGCCAAGAACGGACAGGGGGCACAGATACGCAGTATTTT. This translates into CASSQERTGGTDTQYF.

V is TRBV7-3 and J is TRBJ2-2; unclear D gene. V dropped 2 bases and J dropped 3 bases, with 7 bases sitting between them. The CDR3 is made up of 14 amino acids. Germline CDR1 is SGHTA and CDR2 is FQGTGA. The CDR3 region has the DNA TGTGCCAGCAGCTTAGTCGGTTACACCGGGGAGCTGTTTTTT. Its translation: CASSLVGYTGELFF.